This entry describes one T cell receptor (beta chain). Its antigen is unidentified. Produced via immunoSEQ multiplex PCR; TCRdb's table is partial and in-frame only. The table lists about 36,000 clones, around 80% of them singletons. The entry originates in a study of high-grade serous ovarian cancer treatment subgroups. Study findings and constraints: Tumors within one patient showed repertoire similarity of about 0.095 to 0.79.

CDR1 is GTSNPN, CDR2 SVGIG, per germline (reference sequence). Trimming stripped 1 base from V and 0 bases from J, with 4 bases between. The CDR3 is 13 amino acids. The tumor samples were collected prior to definitive surgery or chemotherapy. The chain links TRBV30 to TRBJ1-3, with unresolved D. This TCR derives from a human donor with high-grade serous ovarian cancer. Sequenced sample: tumor tissue. The CDR3: CAWSESSGNTIYF. The CDR3 region has the DNA TGTGCCTGGAGTGAGAGCTCTGGAAACACCATATATTTT.